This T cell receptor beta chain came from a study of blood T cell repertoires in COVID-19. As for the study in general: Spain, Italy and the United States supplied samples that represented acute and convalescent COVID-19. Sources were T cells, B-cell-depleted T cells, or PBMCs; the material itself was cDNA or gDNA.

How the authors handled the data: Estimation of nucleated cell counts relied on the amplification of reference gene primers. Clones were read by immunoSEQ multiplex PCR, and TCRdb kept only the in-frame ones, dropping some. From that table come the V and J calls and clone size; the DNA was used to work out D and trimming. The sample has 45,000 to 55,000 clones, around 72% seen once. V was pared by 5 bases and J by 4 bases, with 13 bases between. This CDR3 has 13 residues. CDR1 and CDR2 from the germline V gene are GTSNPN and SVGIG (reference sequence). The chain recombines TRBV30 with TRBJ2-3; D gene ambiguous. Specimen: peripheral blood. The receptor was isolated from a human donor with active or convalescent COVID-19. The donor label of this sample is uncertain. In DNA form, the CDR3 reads TGTGCCTGGTCCGGTCGCTCCTCAGATACGCAGTATTTT. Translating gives CAWSGRSSDTQYF.